A selection of T cell receptor beta chains follows, all from one sample in a study of cytomegalovirus exposure and HLA in healthy donors. Some clones are missing from TCRdb's copy, which holds only in-frame ones; the method was immunoSEQ multiplex PCR. This table has about 120,000 clones, approximately 80% appearing once. Sequencing was performed on PBMCs. These receptors were collected from a middle-aged woman in good health and CMV-seronegative. Each CDR3 is given with its conserved first and last residue. D genes are given only for firm matches. Rows may omit the clone size; those that give it use once, few, many or a size class.

D	J	size	V	DNA	CDR3
TRBD1	TRBJ1-4	.	TRBV19	TGTGCCAGTAGCCCAGGGGGTCCTAATGAAAAACTGTTTTTT	CASSPGGPNEKLFF
TRBD2	TRBJ2-7	.	TRBV18	TGTGCCAGCTCACCGCCCGCGGGGGGCTACGAGCAGTACTTC	CASSPPAGGYEQYF
.	TRBJ1-5	.	TRBV19	TGTGCCAGTACCGATTCCACTCCGAGGGGCAATCAGCCCCAGCATTTT	CASTDSTPRGNQPQHF
TRBD2	TRBJ2-1	.	TRBV7-3	TGTGCCAGCAGCTTTAGCGGGACCAGCTCCTACAATGAGCAGTTCTTC	CASSFSGTSSYNEQFF
TRBD2	TRBJ2-3	once	TRBV18	TGTGCCAGCTCAACAACAACGGTCAGCGGGAGGGACACAGATACGCAGTATTTT	CASSTTTVSGRDTDTQYF
TRBD2	TRBJ2-2	.	TRBV9	TGTGCCAGCAGACAATCCGGGACTAGCGATATCACCGGGGAGCTGTTTTTT	CASRQSGTSDITGELFF
TRBD1	TRBJ1-6	.	TRBV27	TGTGCCAGCAGTCCCGGACAGGGCCGCACCTATAATTCACCCCTCCACTTT	CASSPGQGRTYNSPLHF
.	TRBJ2-6	.	TRBV6-5	TGTGCCAGCAGGCAGGGTTCTGGGGCCAACGTCCTGACTTTC	CASRQGSGANVLTF
TRBD1	TRBJ1-1	.	TRBV7-3	TGTGCCAGCAGCCCCCAGGGGACAGGGGGCTTAATGGCGGCTGAAGCTTTCTTT	CASSPQGTGGLMAAEAFF
TRBD2	TRBJ2-5	.	TRBV4-1	TGCGCCAGCAGCCAAGCAGGCGGGGGGGCCGGTCCGCAAGAGACCCAGTACTTC	CASSQAGGGAGPQETQYF
TRBD1	TRBJ2-1	.	TRBV4-1	TGCGCCAGCAGCCTGACCCCGGGACAGGGTGTTAACAATGAGCAGTTCTTC	CASSLTPGQGVNNEQFF
.	TRBJ1-6	.	TRBV2	TGTGCCAGCGGACCCCGGGGGGCCGGATCACCCCTCCACTTT	CASGPRGAGSPLHF
.	TRBJ1-2	once	TRBV2	TGTGCCAGTACAGCAGGGGTCTATGGCTACACCTTC	CASTAGVYGYTF
TRBD1	TRBJ2-2	.	TRBV19	TGTGCCAGTAGTATAACCCCGGGACAGGGCACCGGGGAGCTGTTTTTT	CASSITPGQGTGELFF
.	TRBJ2-1	.	TRBV9	TGTGCCAGCAAGGGAGGGGGCTCCTACAATGAGCAGTTCTTC	CASKGGGSYNEQFF
.	TRBJ1-1	few	TRBV7-9	TGTGCCAGCAGGTCCCGGCAGGGTACGAACACTGAAGCTTTCTTT	CASRSRQGTNTEAFF
.	TRBJ2-7	.	TRBV6-1	TGTGCCAGCACCGAATGGGTTCCAGGTTCCTACGAGCAGTACTTC	CASTEWVPGSYEQYF
.	TRBJ2-5	.	TRBV21-1	TGTGCCAGCAGCCCTGCGCCAGGGGTCGGGGAGACCCAGTACTTC	CASSPAPGVGETQYF
.	TRBJ1-4	.	TRBV27	TGTGCCAGCAGCCGGTTGGGGGCGACTAATGAAAAACTGTTTTTT	CASSRLGATNEKLFF
.	TRBJ2-5	.	TRBV28	TGTGCCAGCGAGCATACGGGTTCACAAGAGACCCAGTACTTC	CASEHTGSQETQYF
TRBD1	TRBJ1-5	.	TRBV19	TGTGCCAGTCGCGGGGGACAGGGCCATCAGCCCCAGCATTTT	CASRGGQGHQPQHF
.	TRBJ1-3	.	TRBV27	TGTGCCAGCAGTTTAAAACAGGGTTACTCTGGAAACACCATATATTTT	CASSLKQGYSGNTIYF
TRBD1	TRBJ1-1	.	TRBV18	TGTGCCAGCTCACCAATAACAGGGGCGGACACTGAAGCTTTCTTT	CASSPITGADTEAFF
TRBD2	TRBJ2-7	few	TRBV6-5	TGTGCCAGCAGTGTCCCGGGGACTAGCGGGGCGTACTTC	CASSVPGTSGAYF
.	TRBJ1-1	.	TRBV29-1	TGCAGCGCCGGGGGAAACATGAACACTGAAGCTTTCTTT	CSAGGNMNTEAFF
.	TRBJ2-6	.	TRBV4-2	TGTGCCAGCAGCCAAGCTAGCGAGGTCTCTGGGGCCCACGTCCTGACTTTC	CASSQASEVSGAHVLTF